The 15 T cell receptor beta chains listed next were all sequenced from one sample in a study of response to subunit inactivated influenza vaccine. TCRdb ran MiXCR on the RT-PCR reads and lists one entry per CDR3 protein. The table includes about 480,000 distinct CDR3 sequences, about 25% detected once. Here the sequenced sample was CD4+ T cells sorted from PBMCs, taken more than 4 days after vaccination. These receptor sequences come from a man over 45 who received an inactivated influenza vaccine.

This chain uses TRBV12-3 or TRBV12-4 with TRBJ2-1, with TRBD2 matching 11 bases. The CDR3 spans 14 residues. With V trimmed by 5 bases and J by 5 bases, 2 bases remained unmatched. The CDR3 protein is CASSKGLADNEQFF. In nucleotides, the CDR3 is TGTGCCAGCAGTAAGGGACTAGCGGACAATGAGCAGTTCTTC.

The J gene is TRBJ2-7, the V gene TRBV11-2; 12 bases line up with TRBD2. CDR3 length: 15 amino acids. J gave up 6 bases and V 3 bases, and 6 bases lay outside the gene matches. The germline CDR1 and CDR2 sequences are SGHAT and FQNNGV. CDR3: CASSFQPGLAGEQYF. The CDR3 region has the DNA TGTGCCAGCAGCTTCCAACCGGGACTAGCGGGCGAGCAGTACTTC.

The chain uses TRBV7-3 and TRBJ2-1; D may be TRBD2 (6 bases). The CDR3 consists of 15 residues. Trimming stripped 5 bases from V and 10 bases from J, with 21 bases between. Per the germline V gene, CDR1 is SGHTA and CDR2 is FQGTGA. CDR3 sequence reads: CASSPSPGTLGEQFF. CDR3 nucleotides: TGTGCCAGCAGCCCTTCCCCCGGGACTCTCGGAGAGCAGTTCTTC.

Only one count was recorded for this clonotype. The chain has TRBV10-3 and TRBJ2-5, with D perhaps being TRBD1 or TRBD2 (5 bases each). Trimming took 4 bases from V and 0 from J, leaving 9 bases between them. The CDR3 is 14 amino acids. CDR1 is ENHRY, CDR2 SYGVKD, per germline. The CDR3 loop reads CAISAGQDQETQYF. In DNA, the CDR3 is TGTGCCATCAGTGCGGGGCAGGACCAAGAGACCCAGTACTTC.

This chain connects TRBV5-6 to TRBJ2-3; perhaps TRBD2 as D (6 bases). Per germline, CDR1 SGHDT and CDR2 YYEEEE. Trimming removed 3 bases at V and 1 base at J, with 12 bases between. The CDR3 covers 15 residues. The CDR3 bases are TGTGCCAGCAGCTCGATGACTAGAGGCACAGATACGCAGTATTTT. Its translation is CASSSMTRGTDTQYF.

The chain is built from TRBV10-3 and TRBJ1-1; D not certain. Germline V lookup: CDR1 ENHRY, CDR2 SYGVKD. The CDR3 runs to 14 residues. V was cut by 6 bases and J by 4 bases, with 15 bases left in between. CDR3 residues: CAIRSAGLGTEAFF. CDR3 coding DNA: TGTGCCATCAGATCGGCCGGGTTGGGCACTGAAGCTTTCTTT.

This clonotype was seen many times. This chain links TRBV20-1 with TRBJ2-7, with 9 bases fitting TRBD1. The germline CDR1 and CDR2 sequences are DFQATT and SNEGSKA (reference sequence). The CDR3 loop spans 13 amino acids. V shed 5 bases, J shed 5 bases, and the junction held 7 bases outside the gene matches. The CDR3 loop reads CSAEPQGANEQYF. The CDR3, as DNA: TGCAGTGCTGAACCACAGGGGGCGAACGAGCAGTACTTC.

This rearrangement joins TRBV20-1 to TRBJ2-2; tentative D call: TRBD1 (6 bases). Germline-derived CDR1 and CDR2 are DFQATT and SNEGSKA (reference sequence). Trimming cost V 5 bases and J 0 bases, with 10 bases left between them. This CDR3 spans 14 amino acids. CDR3 residues: CSAPGTSNTGELFF. For the CDR3, the DNA is TGCAGTGCTCCCGGGACATCGAACACCGGGGAGCTGTTTTTT.

This clonotype has more than one count but fewer than ten. J is TRBJ1-2 and V is TRBV10-3, with D perhaps TRBD1 (5 bases). This CDR3 comprises 14 residues. Trimming left V 3 bases short and J 5 bases short, with 13 bases between. CDR1 is ENHRY and CDR2 is SYGVKD in the germline V gene. Here the CDR3 DNA reads TGTGCCATCAGTGACGCAGGGAAAGGGTATGGCTACACCTTC. Translating it yields CAISDAGKGYGYTF.

The V gene is TRBV5-5, the J gene TRBJ2-3; D is possibly TRBD2 (5 bases). The CDR3 has 18 amino acids. V was cut by 0 bases and J by 4 bases, with 21 bases left in between. Per the germline V gene, CDR1 is SGHKS and CDR2 is YYEKEE (reference sequence). The CDR3 coding sequence is TGTGCCAGCAGCTTGGGTCTAGGAGGTTTGGTCGGGGCAGATACGCAGTATTTT. Residues: CASSLGLGGLVGADTQYF.

This chain links TRBV6-2 or TRBV6-3 with TRBJ2-1, with 11 bases identical to TRBD2. There are 15 residues in the CDR3. Germline CDR1 MNHEY, CDR2 SVGEGT. J gave up 6 bases and V 2 bases, and 3 bases lay outside the gene matches. The CDR3 loop reads CASSYGLAGGNEQFF. The CDR3 region has the DNA TGTGCCAGCAGTTACGGGCTAGCGGGAGGCAATGAGCAGTTCTTC.

The chain joins TRBV6-5 to TRBJ2-7; 7 nucleotides align to TRBD2. Trimming cost V 0 bases and J 0 bases; bases outside gene matches: 8. CDR1 and CDR2 (germline): MNHEY, SVGAGI. The CDR3 runs 17 residues. In DNA, the CDR3 is TGTGCCAGCAGTTACTCCGACTGGGGGGGAAGCTCCTACGAGCAGTACTTC. This translates into CASSYSDWGGSSYEQYF.

This clonotype was picked up many times. V usage is TRBV3-1 and J usage is TRBJ2-1; TRBD2 matches 10 bases. There are 15 residues in the CDR3. The junction had 3 bases not matched to a gene; V was cut back by 1 base and J by 6 bases. In germline, CDR1 is LGHDT, CDR2 YNNKEL (reference sequence). In nucleotides, the CDR3 is TGTGCCAGCAGCCAAGGGACTAGCGGCCTCAATGAGCAGTTCTTC. Protein product: CASSQGTSGLNEQFF.

This clonotype was seen a few times. The gene calls are TRBV20-1 and TRBJ1-2; D not certain. This CDR3 has 12 amino acids. Germline V gene data show CDR1 as DFQATT and CDR2 as SNEGSKA (reference sequence). Trimming left V 4 bases short and J 0 bases short, with 6 bases between. CDR3 sequence reads: CSAIDPNYGYTF. In DNA form, the CDR3 reads TGCAGTGCTATTGACCCTAACTATGGCTACACCTTC.

The gene calls are TRBV29-1 and TRBJ2-2; TRBD1 matches 9 bases. There are 15 residues in the CDR3. CDR1 is SQVTM and CDR2 is ANQGSEA in the germline V gene. V lost 7 bases and J lost 7; bases outside the gene matches: 13. The CDR3 nucleotides are TGCAGCGCCGGGAGAGTGGGACAGGGCATCGGGGAGCTGTTTTTT. Translating gives CSAGRVGQGIGELFF.